The TCR beta chain under discussion was sequenced for a study of blood T cell repertoires in COVID-19. At the level of the study: From the United States, Italy and Spain came samples of acute and convalescent COVID-19.

This CDR3 is 14 amino acids long. Germline trimming cut 5 bases from V and 6 bases from J; bases unmatched to any gene: 3. Germline V gene sequence: CDR1 MNHEY, CDR2 SVGAGI. As originally analysed: Researchers report that nucleated cell counts were estimated from reference gene primer amplification. This table comes from immunoSEQ multiplex PCR, and its TCRdb copy is limited to in-frame clones, with some not included. That table supplies the V and J calls and clone size; D and trimming were determined from the DNA. This table has 150,000 to 200,000 clones, 75% to 85% appearing once. The source is a woman aged 40 to 50 with COVID-19, enrolled during active disease. This chain uses TRBV6-5 with TRBJ2-3, with 12 bases aligning to TRBD2. The specimen sequenced was peripheral blood. This CDR3 reads CASSKLAGGDTQYF. In DNA, the CDR3 is TGTGCCAGCAGTAAACTAGCGGGAGGCGATACGCAGTATTTT.